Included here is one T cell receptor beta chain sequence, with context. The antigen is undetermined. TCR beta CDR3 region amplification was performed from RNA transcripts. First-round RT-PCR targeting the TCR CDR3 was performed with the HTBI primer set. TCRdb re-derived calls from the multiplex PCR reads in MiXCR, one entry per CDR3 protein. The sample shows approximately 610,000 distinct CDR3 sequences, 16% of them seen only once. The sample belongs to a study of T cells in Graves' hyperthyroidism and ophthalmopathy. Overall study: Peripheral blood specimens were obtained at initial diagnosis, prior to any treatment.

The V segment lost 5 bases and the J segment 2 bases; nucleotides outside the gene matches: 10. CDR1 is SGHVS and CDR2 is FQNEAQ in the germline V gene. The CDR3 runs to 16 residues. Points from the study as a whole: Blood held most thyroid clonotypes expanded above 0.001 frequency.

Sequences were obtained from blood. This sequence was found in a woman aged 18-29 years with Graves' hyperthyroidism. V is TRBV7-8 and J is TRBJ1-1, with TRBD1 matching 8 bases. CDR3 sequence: CASSLGDRKINTEAFF. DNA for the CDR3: TGTGCCAGCAGCCTAGGGGACAGGAAAATAAACACTGAAGCTTTCTTT.